This passage covers 8 T cell receptor beta chains from one sample sequenced in a study of graft-versus-host responses after intestinal transplantation. The assay was immunoSEQ multiplex PCR, and TCRdb's table has in-frame clones only and misses some. The data hold tens of thousands of clones, with about 85% observed a single time. Grafts had their tissue processed, releasing intraepithelial and lamina propria lymphocytes. This sample comprised ileum tissue, obtained less than 210 days after intestinal transplant. These receptor sequences come from a human patient who received an intestinal transplant, so some T cells may come from the graft donor.

The chain recombines TRBV19 with TRBJ2-1, with 8 bases matching TRBD1. Germline V gives CDR1 LNHDA, CDR2 SQIVND (reference sequence). V was clipped by 9 bases and J by 2 bases; unmatched bases: 18. The CDR3 contains 18 residues. The CDR3 protein is CASRGQGLRTLPYNEQFF. CDR3 bases: TGTGCCAGCCGAGGACAGGGTCTAAGAACCCTGCCCTACAATGAGCAGTTCTTC. Based on the CDR3 plus reference TRBV19 and TRBJ2-1, the full variable domain is DGGITQSPKYLFRKEGQNVTLSCEQNLNHDAMYWYRQDPGQGLRLIYYSQIVNDFQKGDIAEGYSVSREKKESFPLTVTSAQKNPTAFYLCASRGQGLRTLPYNEQFFGPGTRLTVL.

The J gene is TRBJ2-4, the V gene TRBV5-8; D might be TRBD1 or TRBD2, each matching 5 bases. CDR1 and CDR2 from the germline V gene are SGHTS and YDEGEE. Trimming pared 6 bases from V and 1 base from J, leaving 11 bases between. The CDR3 has 14 residues. The chain's CDR3 is CASIMWGAKNIQYF. The CDR3 region has the DNA TGTGCCAGCATCATGTGGGGGGCCAAAAACATTCAGTACTTC.

The chain links TRBV21-1 to TRBJ2-1; TRBD2 was called by the table and not checked on the DNA. TRBV21-1 corresponds to a pseudogene. This CDR3 region has 16 residues. The CDR3 DNA is TGTGCCAGCAGCAAAGTACTGCGGGAGGTAGGTAATGAGCAGTTCTTC. Its translation: CASSKVLREVGNEQFF.

The chain combines TRBV27 with TRBJ2-7, with D perhaps assigned TRBD1 or TRBD2 (5 bases each). This CDR3 is 11 amino acids long. Germline-derived CDR1 and CDR2 are MNHEY and SMNVEV (reference sequence). V dropped 8 bases and J dropped 1 base, with 6 bases sitting between them. CDR3 sequence reads: CASGTSYEQYF. CDR3 DNA sequence: TGTGCCAGCGGGACGTCCTACGAGCAGTACTTC.

The gene calls are TRBV7-9 and TRBJ2-7; 9 nucleotides align to TRBD1. Trimming cost V 6 bases and J 3 bases; bases outside gene matches: 3. The germline V gene encodes CDR1 SEHNR and CDR2 FQNEAQ (reference sequence). The CDR3 runs 13 residues. This CDR3 reads CASSWDRDYEQYF. The CDR3 DNA follows: TGTGCCAGCAGTTGGGACAGGGACTACGAGCAGTACTTC.

J is TRBJ1-5 and V is TRBV2; no reliable D call. V lost 5 bases to trimming and J lost 0 bases, with 14 bases between them. Germline V gene sequence: CDR1 SNHLY, CDR2 FYNNEI. The CDR3 runs 16 residues. The CDR3 sequence: CASSSGMGYSNQPQHF. Written as DNA, the CDR3 is TGTGCCAGCAGTTCAGGCATGGGATATAGCAATCAGCCCCAGCATTTT.

The chain couples TRBV5-6 to TRBJ1-6, with 8 bases that match TRBD1. Unmatched junction bases numbered 5, after V lost 3 bases and J lost 3 bases. Germline-derived CDR1 and CDR2 are SGHDT and YYEEEE. There are 16 residues in the CDR3. The DNA for the CDR3 is TGTGCCAGCAGCTCCAGGGGGCAATACTATAATTCACCCCTCCACTTT. The encoded protein is CASSSRGQYYNSPLHF. Supplemented by reference TRBV5-6 and TRBJ1-6, the full variable domain reads DAGVTQSPTHLIKTRGQQVTLRCSPKSGHDTVSWYQQALGQGPQFIFQYYEEEERQRGNFPDRFSGHQFPNYSSELNVNALLLGDSALYLCASSSRGQYYNSPLHFGNGTRLTVT.

Written as DNA, the CDR3 is TGTGCCAGCAGCTCATCGCGTTGGGCCAGGGTGTACCAAGAGACCCAGTACTTC. Protein product: CASSSSRWARVYQETQYF. The V gene is TRBV7-8, the J gene TRBJ2-5, with D possibly matching TRBD1 (5 bases). CDR3 length equals 18 residues. Trimming took 4 bases from V and 0 from J, leaving 21 bases between them. The germline V gene encodes CDR1 SGHVS and CDR2 FQNEAQ.